A single sample is the source of the 26 T cell receptor beta chains below, sequenced in a study of radiation and T cells in renal cell carcinoma (TCRdb year 2020). Library construction relied on the immunoSEQ multiplex PCR assay. What TCRdb holds here is the immuneACCESS table cut down to in-frame rearrangements. Part of the clones is not present; checked against another copy, under half of the missing clones reflect an unresolved V gene, and the others are unexplained. This sample lists some 78,000 clones; around 89% were detected once. The top ten hold about 6% of the sample. According to the study, the label for this sample's time point signals: blood 4 weeks post-SBRT, at nephrectomy. According to the study, the label for this sample's treatment or condition signals: 15 Gy SBRT to primary tumor, nephrectomy 4 weeks later. The material was blood, obtained from a patient whose treatment included radiotherapy and nephrectomy. All receptors come from a woman aged 70-85 years with renal cell carcinoma.

This chain links TRBV7-9 with TRBJ1-5, with D possibly matching TRBD1 (6 bases). The CDR3 loop spans 16 amino acids. Germline values: CDR1 SEHNR, CDR2 FQNEAQ (reference sequence). Between the trimmed V and J ends, which lost 5 bases and 3 bases, there was a span of 17 bases. The chain's CDR3 is CASSPAGAGDNQPQHF. The DNA for the CDR3 is TGTGCCAGCAGCCCCGCGGGGGCAGGTGACAATCAGCCCCAGCATTTT.

This chain joins TRBV19 and TRBJ2-3; possibly TRBD2 for D (6 bases). Germline V gene lookup returns CDR1 LNHDA and CDR2 SQIVND (reference sequence). V was cut by 1 base and J by 5 bases, with 13 bases left in between. This CDR3 has 15 amino acids. CDR3 DNA: TGTGCCAGTAGTATAGCCGGGGGAGGAGGAGATACGCAGTATTTT. Encoded protein: CASSIAGGGGDTQYF.

V and J are TRBV4-3 and TRBJ2-2; weak D call: TRBD1 (6 bases). V lost 0 bases to trimming and J lost 0 bases, with 8 bases between them. The CDR3 is 16 residues long. Germline loops: CDR1 LGHNA, CDR2 YSLEER. The CDR3 DNA reads TGCGCCAGCAGCCAAGATCAGGGGACGAACACCGGGGAGCTGTTTTTT. This gives the protein CASSQDQGTNTGELFF.

This rearrangement joins TRBV4-1 to TRBJ2-5, with 10 bases matching TRBD1. The J segment lost 4 bases and the V segment lost 3 bases, leaving 5 bases of the junction unmatched. CDR1 and CDR2 (germline): MGHRA, YSYEKL. This CDR3 region has 15 residues. The CDR3 sequence is CASSQTDRGRETQYF. The CDR3 bases are TGCGCCAGCAGCCAGACCGACAGGGGGCGAGAGACCCAGTACTTC.

The chain links TRBV6-5 to TRBJ1-1; perhaps TRBD1 as D (5 bases). This CDR3 region has 11 residues. V was cut by 6 bases and J by 5 bases, with 7 bases left in between. Per germline, CDR1 MNHEY and CDR2 SVGAGI. The CDR3 sequence: CASRGVTEAFF. CDR3 coding DNA: TGTGCCAGCAGAGGGGTTACTGAAGCTTTCTTT.

The gene calls are TRBV7-9 and TRBJ1-1; D uncertain. Germline CDR1 is SEHNR and CDR2 is FQNEAQ (reference sequence). V dropped 1 base and J dropped 8 bases, with 14 bases sitting between them. CDR3 length: 14 residues. The CDR3 is CASSLESTRWEAFF. CDR3 coding DNA: TGTGCCAGCAGCTTAGAGTCGACGCGCTGGGAAGCTTTCTTT.

The V call is TRBV29-1, the J call TRBJ1-1, with D hard to call. Germline CDR1 SQVTM, CDR2 ANQGSEA. The CDR3 sequence is 13 residues long. Trimming took 2 bases from V and 4 from J, leaving 11 bases between them. The CDR3 sequence: CSVENGVRTEAFF. DNA of the CDR3: TGCAGCGTTGAAAACGGAGTTCGCACTGAAGCTTTCTTT.

This clone was observed a single time. The gene calls are TRBV5-1 and TRBJ1-1, with D perhaps matching TRBD1 (5 bases). Germline V gives CDR1 SGHRS, CDR2 YFSETQ. The CDR3 sequence is 15 residues long. Trimming removed 4 bases at V and 1 base at J, with 14 bases between. Here the CDR3 reads CASSEERQKNTEAFF. The DNA for the CDR3 is TGCGCCAGCAGCGAGGAACGACAGAAGAACACTGAAGCTTTCTTT. Full variable domain (rest looked up from reference TRBV5-1 and TRBJ1-1): KAGVTQTPRYLIKTRGQQVTLSCSPISGHRSVSWYQQTPGQGLQFLFEYFSETQRNKGNFPGRFSGRQFSNSRSEMNVSTLELGDSALYLCASSEERQKNTEAFFGQGTRLTVV.

The chain has TRBV10-1 and TRBJ2-1; D unresolved. Germline-derived CDR1 and CDR2 are WNHNN and SYGVQD (reference sequence). The germline V and J ends were trimmed by 2 bases and 0 bases, with 11 bases remaining between them. The CDR3 consists of 16 residues. The CDR3 DNA reads as TGCGCCAGCAGTGAGGTTCAGGCGCTCTCCTACAATGAGCAGTTCTTC. Translating it yields CASSEVQALSYNEQFF.

In its sample, this clone was seen once. J is TRBJ2-7 and V is TRBV14, with 11 bases aligning to TRBD2. Looked up from germline, CDR1 is SGHDN and CDR2 is FVKESK. The length of the CDR3 is 15 residues. Trimming cost V 6 bases and J 5 bases; bases outside gene matches: 9. For the CDR3, the DNA is TGTGCCAGCAGGCCAACTAGCGGGGGTCTCAACGAGCAGTACTTC. Its translation is CASRPTSGGLNEQYF.

The table lists this clone with a count of one. The genes are TRBV9 and TRBJ2-2; 12 bases agree with TRBD2. Germline CDR1 reads SGDLS; CDR2 reads YYNGEE. Unmatched junction bases numbered 1, after V lost 3 bases and J lost 1 base. The CDR3 contains 16 residues. Here the CDR3 DNA reads TGTGCCAGCAGCGAACTAGCGGGGGGGAACACCGGGGAGCTGTTTTTT. It is translated as CASSELAGGNTGELFF.

The chain joins TRBV2 to TRBJ1-6; 11 bases fit TRBD1. The CDR3 contains 14 residues. The junction had 6 bases not matched to a gene; V was cut back by 8 bases and J by 9 bases. Germline V gene sequence: CDR1 SNHLY, CDR2 FYNNEI. The CDR3 loop is CASGPGQGGSPLHF. CDR3 DNA sequence: TGTGCCAGCGGCCCGGGACAGGGGGGTTCACCCCTCCACTTT.

V usage is TRBV9 and J usage is TRBJ2-5; 7 bases fit TRBD1. This CDR3 comprises 14 residues. CDR1 is SGDLS and CDR2 is YYNGEE in the germline V gene. J lost 5 bases, V lost 0 bases, and 4 bases had no gene match. The CDR3 is CASSVGGGWETQYF. The CDR3, as DNA: TGTGCCAGCAGCGTAGGAGGGGGCTGGGAGACCCAGTACTTC.

The chain carries TRBV5-1 and TRBJ1-3, with D possibly TRBD1 on 5 matching bases. The germline V and J ends were trimmed by 8 bases and 1 base, with 13 bases remaining between them. The germline V gene has CDR1 SGHRS and CDR2 YFSETQ. The CDR3 totals 14 residues. In nucleotides, the CDR3 is TGCGCCAGTCGGGACCCGGGGTCTGGAAACACCATATATTTT. It translates to CASRDPGSGNTIYF.

This chain uses TRBV19 with TRBJ1-5; D is possibly TRBD1 (6 bases). This CDR3 is 14 amino acids long. V was shortened by 3 bases and J by 4 bases, with 10 bases between the two germline ends. Per the germline V gene, CDR1 is LNHDA and CDR2 is SQIVND (reference sequence). The CDR3 region is CASSMRQGNQPQHF. In DNA form, the CDR3 reads TGTGCCAGTAGTATGAGGCAGGGGAATCAGCCCCAGCATTTT.

The rearrangement uses TRBV19 and TRBJ2-2; possible D gene TRBD1, 6 bases. This CDR3 is built from 16 residues. Germline CDR1 is LNHDA and CDR2 is SQIVND (reference sequence). Trimming removed 3 bases from V and 4 bases from J, with 15 bases in between. The CDR3 reads CASSMGAGGGTGELFF. CDR3 DNA: TGTGCCAGTAGTATGGGGGCTGGGGGCGGCACCGGGGAGCTGTTTTTT.

Points on this clone: Other DNA sequences in the sample encode the same CDR3. This sequence joins TRBV5-1 and TRBJ1-5, with a tentative D call TRBD1 (6 bases). Germline CDR1 is SGHRS and CDR2 is YFSETQ. The length of the CDR3 is 14 residues. Trimming removed 0 bases at V and 2 bases at J, with 6 bases between. CDR3: CASSLEGGNQPQHF. The CDR3 DNA reads TGCGCCAGCAGCTTGGAGGGGGGCAATCAGCCCCAGCATTTT. The complete variable domain, with remaining parts taken from reference TRBV5-1 and TRBJ1-5, reads KAGVTQTPRYLIKTRGQQVTLSCSPISGHRSVSWYQQTPGQGLQFLFEYFSETQRNKGNFPGRFSGRQFSNSRSEMNVSTLELGDSALYLCASSLEGGNQPQHFGDGTRLSIL.

The rearrangement uses TRBV9 and TRBJ1-3, with D perhaps TRBD1 (5 bases). The CDR3 has 14 amino acids. Trimming pared 4 bases from V and 2 bases from J, leaving 10 bases between. Germline-derived CDR1 and CDR2 are SGDLS and YYNGEE. CDR3 nucleotides: TGTGCCAGCAGCCCTAAGGGGCCTGGAAACACCATATATTTT. Translated: CASSPKGPGNTIYF.

The V gene is TRBV20-1, the J gene TRBJ1-2; TRBD1 matches 7 bases. Per germline, CDR1 DFQATT and CDR2 SNEGSKA (reference sequence). The CDR3 runs 11 residues. V lost 6 bases, J lost 8 bases, and 6 bases stayed unmatched. The CDR3 loop is CSAGDSRGYTF. The CDR3 DNA is TGCAGTGCAGGGGACAGCCGGGGCTACACCTTC.

The rearrangement joins TRBV11-2 to TRBJ2-7, with a weak D call TRBD1 (5 bases). From germline, CDR1 is SGHAT and CDR2 FQNNGV. With 2 bases removed from V and 5 bases from J, the gap between germline ends came to 10 bases. CDR3 length equals 13 residues. CDR3 loop: CASSLSQGNEQYF. The CDR3 nucleotides read TGTGCCAGCAGCTTATCCCAGGGAAACGAGCAGTACTTC.

The J gene is TRBJ2-5, the V gene TRBV9; possible D gene TRBD1, 5 bases. The germline V gene has CDR1 SGDLS and CDR2 YYNGEE. The CDR3 spans 14 residues. V was clipped by 2 bases and J by 2 bases, with 10 bases between them. CDR3 nucleotides: TGTGCCAGCAGCGTTACGGACACACAAGAGACCCAGTACTTC. The encoded protein is CASSVTDTQETQYF.

This sequence joins TRBV5-4 and TRBJ2-7, with 8 bases lining up with TRBD2. The V gene end was trimmed by 4 bases and the J gene end by 7 bases; junction bases not matched to a gene: 16. The CDR3 sequence is 16 residues long. Germline V gives CDR1 SGHNT, CDR2 YYREEE (reference sequence). This chain's CDR3 is CASSNRAGGVGREQYF. In nucleotides, the CDR3 is TGTGCCAGCAGCAACCGCGCGGGGGGCGTGGGACGGGAGCAGTACTTC.

The chain links TRBV6-5 to TRBJ2-7; D is ambiguous. The CDR3 contains 14 residues. Germline CDR1 and CDR2: MNHEY and SVGAGI. V was clipped by 5 bases and J by 0 bases, with 11 bases between them. CDR3 DNA: TGTGCCAGCAGTCCCTCCGACGGCTCCTACGAGCAGTACTTC. This codes for CASSPSDGSYEQYF.

This chain connects TRBV6-1 to TRBJ2-2; 8 bases are a match to TRBD1. This CDR3 is built from 17 residues. Per the germline V gene, CDR1 is MNHNS and CDR2 is SASEGT. J was trimmed by 1 base and V by 2 bases; bases with no gene match: 6. The chain's CDR3 is CASSEYRTGWNTGELFF. DNA of the CDR3: TGTGCCAGCAGTGAATACAGGACAGGGTGGAACACCGGGGAGCTGTTTTTT.

V is TRBV19 and J is TRBJ1-4; possible D gene TRBD1, 5 bases. This CDR3 contains 15 residues. V shed 5 bases and J shed 8 bases, with 18 bases lying between them. Germline CDR1 LNHDA, CDR2 SQIVND (reference sequence). The CDR3 is CASSPGIGVTEKLFF. In DNA, the CDR3 is TGTGCCAGTAGTCCCGGAATAGGGGTGACGGAAAAACTGTTTTTT.

The chain employs TRBV7-8 and TRBJ1-1, with TRBD1 matching over 10 bases. The CDR3 runs to 14 residues. Germline trimming cut 5 bases from V and 7 bases from J; bases unmatched to any gene: 7. Per germline, CDR1 SGHVS and CDR2 FQNEAQ. CDR3 residues: CASSRGTGVIEAFF. CDR3 nucleotides: TGTGCCAGCAGCAGAGGGACAGGGGTTATTGAAGCTTTCTTT.